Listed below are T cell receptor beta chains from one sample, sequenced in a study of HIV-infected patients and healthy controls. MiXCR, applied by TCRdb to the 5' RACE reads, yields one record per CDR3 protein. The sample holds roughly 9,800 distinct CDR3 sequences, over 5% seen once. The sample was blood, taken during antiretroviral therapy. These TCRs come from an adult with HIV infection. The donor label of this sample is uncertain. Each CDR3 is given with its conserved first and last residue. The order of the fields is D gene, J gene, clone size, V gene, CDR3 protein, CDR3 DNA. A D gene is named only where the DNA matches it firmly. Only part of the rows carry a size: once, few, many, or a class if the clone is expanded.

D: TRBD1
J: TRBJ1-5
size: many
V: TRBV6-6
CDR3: CASRQGGNNQPQHF
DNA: TGTGCCAGTCGACAGGGTGGTAACAATCAGCCCCAGCATTTT

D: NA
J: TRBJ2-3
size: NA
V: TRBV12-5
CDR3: CASGPLSRGTDTQYF
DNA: TGTGCTAGTGGGCCTCTATCCCGGGGTACAGATACGCAGTATTTT

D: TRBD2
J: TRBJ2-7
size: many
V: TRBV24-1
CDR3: CATSGRTSGGSYEQYF
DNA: TGTGCCACCAGTGGTAGGACTAGCGGGGGATCTTACGAGCAGTACTTC

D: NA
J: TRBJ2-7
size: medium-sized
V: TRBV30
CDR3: CAWSLLTGYEQYF
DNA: TGTGCCTGGAGTCTTTTGACCGGTTACGAGCAGTACTTC

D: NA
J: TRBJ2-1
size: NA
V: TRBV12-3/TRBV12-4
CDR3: CASSPNEQFF
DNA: TGTGCCAGCAGCCCCAATGAGCAGTTCTTC

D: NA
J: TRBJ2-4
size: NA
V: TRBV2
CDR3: CAGSGWYIQYF
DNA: TGTGCCGGATCGGGGTGGTACATTCAGTACTTC

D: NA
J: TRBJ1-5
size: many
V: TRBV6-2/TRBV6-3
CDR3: CASSPGTPNQPQHF
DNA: TGTGCCAGCAGTCCCGGGACACCGAATCAGCCCCAGCATTTT

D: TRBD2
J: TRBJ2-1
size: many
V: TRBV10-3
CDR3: CAITPTSGGALNEQFF
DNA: TGTGCCATCACCCCGACTAGCGGGGGGGCCTTGAATGAGCAGTTCTTC

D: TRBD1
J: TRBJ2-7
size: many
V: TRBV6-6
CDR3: CASSYSRGREQYF
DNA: TGTGCCAGCAGTTACTCTAGGGGGCGCGAGCAGTACTTC

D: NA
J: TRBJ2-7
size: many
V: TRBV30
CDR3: CAWSQGHEQYF
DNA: TGTGCCTGGAGTCAGGGCCACGAGCAGTACTTC

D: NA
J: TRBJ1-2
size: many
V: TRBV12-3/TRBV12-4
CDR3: CASTTPGTNYGYTF
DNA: TGTGCCAGCACCACGCCCGGGACTAACTATGGCTACACCTTC

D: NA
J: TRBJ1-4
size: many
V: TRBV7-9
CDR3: CASSLSSEETNEKLFF
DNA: TGTGCCAGCAGCTTATCCTCAGAGGAAACTAATGAAAAACTGTTTTTT

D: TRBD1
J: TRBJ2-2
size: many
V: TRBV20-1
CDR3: CSARTGGAYTGELFF
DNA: TGCAGTGCTAGGACAGGGGGCGCCTACACCGGGGAGCTGTTTTTT

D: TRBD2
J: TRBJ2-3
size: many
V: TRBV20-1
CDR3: CSVYSGGTDTQYF
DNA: TGCAGTGTGTACAGCGGGGGCACAGATACGCAGTATTTT

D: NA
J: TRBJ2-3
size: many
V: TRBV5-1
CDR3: CASSLSPPDSTDTQYF
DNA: TGCGCCAGCAGCTTGTCACCGCCGGACTCCACAGATACGCAGTATTTT

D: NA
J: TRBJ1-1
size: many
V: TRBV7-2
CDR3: CASSFEGRAEAFF
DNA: TGTGCCAGCAGCTTTGAGGGGAGGGCTGAAGCTTTCTTT

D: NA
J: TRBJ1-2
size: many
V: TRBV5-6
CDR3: CASSLVGSMGYTF
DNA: TGTGCCAGCAGCTTGGTAGGGTCGATGGGCTACACCTTC

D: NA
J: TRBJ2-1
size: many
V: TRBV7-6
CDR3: CASSTQTGSYNEQFF
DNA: TGTGCCAGCAGCACCCAGACAGGATCCTACAATGAGCAGTTCTTC

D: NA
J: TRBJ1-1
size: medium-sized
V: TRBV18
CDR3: CASSPVDGTEAFF
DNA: TGTGCCAGCTCACCCGTAGATGGCACTGAAGCTTTCTTT

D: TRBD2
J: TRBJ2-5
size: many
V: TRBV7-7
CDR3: CASSLVPQRGQETQYF
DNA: TGTGCCAGCAGCTTAGTTCCCCAGCGGGGGCAAGAGACCCAGTACTTC

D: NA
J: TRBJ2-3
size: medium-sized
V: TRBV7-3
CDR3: CASSLSGQGWADTQYF
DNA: TGTGCCAGCAGCTTAAGCGGGCAGGGTTGGGCAGATACGCAGTATTTT

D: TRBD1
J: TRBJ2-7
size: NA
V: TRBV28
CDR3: CASTSGTGGTREQYF
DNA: TGTGCCAGCACCTCAGGGACAGGGGGCACGAGGGAGCAGTACTTC

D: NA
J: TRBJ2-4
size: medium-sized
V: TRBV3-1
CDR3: CASSPIQGDSNIQYF
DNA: TGTGCCAGCAGCCCAATACAAGGGGATTCAAACATTCAGTACTTC

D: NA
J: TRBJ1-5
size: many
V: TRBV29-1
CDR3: CSVELGPGANQPQHF
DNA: TGCAGCGTTGAACTCGGACCGGGGGCCAATCAGCCCCAGCATTTT

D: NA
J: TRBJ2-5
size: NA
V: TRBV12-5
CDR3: CASGLKLQETQYF
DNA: TGTGCTAGTGGTTTGAAACTCCAAGAGACCCAGTACTTC